One sample yielded the 17 T cell receptor beta chains listed below, sequenced in a study of control samples from healthy donors and cancer patients. The data were produced by immunoSEQ multiplex PCR, yet TCRdb's version contains in-frame clones alone and is incomplete. The sample has some 120,000 clones, over 75% seen once. The specimen was blood. Every receptor here comes from a man younger than 35 in good health.

The rearrangement links TRBV5-5 to TRBJ2-1; weak D call: TRBD2 (7 bases). Trimming took 4 bases from V and 5 from J, leaving 16 bases between them. The germline V gene encodes CDR1 SGHKS and CDR2 YYEKEE (reference sequence). This CDR3 comprises 15 residues. As DNA, the CDR3 is TGTGCCAGCAGCCTCGGGGGGCCCCCTAACAATGAGCAGTTCTTC. This codes for CASSLGGPPNNEQFF.

This sequence joins TRBV5-1 and TRBJ1-5, with D possibly matching TRBD1 (5 bases). The V end lost 5 bases, the J end lost 4 bases, and 19 bases lay between the germline ends. CDR3 length equals 16 residues. The germline V gene encodes CDR1 SGHRS and CDR2 YFSETQ. The CDR3 region is CASSLGEGQSNQPQHF. Written as DNA, the CDR3 is TGCGCCAGCAGTCTAGGTGAGGGGCAGAGTAATCAGCCCCAGCATTTT.

The V and J genes are TRBV2 and TRBJ2-3, with no clear D. The CDR3 covers 10 residues. Per germline, CDR1 SNHLY and CDR2 FYNNEI. With 8 bases removed from V and 6 bases from J, the gap between germline ends came to 6 bases. The CDR3: CASYGDTQYF. The CDR3 DNA reads as TGTGCCAGCTACGGCGATACGCAGTATTTT. Full variable domain (outside the CDR3, taken from reference TRBV2 and TRBJ2-3): EPEVTQTPSHQVTQMGQEVILRCVPISNHLYFYWYRQILGQKVEFLVSFYNNEISEKSEIFDDQFSVERPDGSNFTLKIRSTKLEDSAMYFCASYGDTQYFGPGTRLTVL.

The chain uses TRBV6-5 and TRBJ2-1; the D gene is possibly TRBD2 (5 bases). The CDR3 extends over 11 amino acids. Germline values: CDR1 MNHEY, CDR2 SVGAGI. Trimming cost V 9 bases and J 7 bases, with 10 bases left between them. CDR3 region: CASTAVNEQFF. The DNA of the CDR3 is TGTGCCAGTACAGCGGTTAATGAGCAGTTCTTC.

This chain links TRBV12-3 or TRBV12-4 with TRBJ1-2; a possible D gene is TRBD1 (6 bases). With 7 bases removed from V and 5 bases from J, the gap between germline ends came to 11 bases. This CDR3 is built from 12 residues. The CDR3 loop reads CASTSGVYGYTF. The CDR3 DNA sequence: TGTGCCAGCACCTCAGGGGTTTATGGCTACACCTTC.

This chain connects TRBV19 to TRBJ2-3, with 10 bases lining up with TRBD2. The CDR3 runs to 15 residues. V trimming: 2 bases; J trimming: 5 bases; junction bases outside the gene matches: 4. CDR1 LNHDA and CDR2 SQIVND come from the germline V gene (reference sequence). CDR3 sequence (DNA): TGTGCCAGTAGTATACTAGCGGGGGTGGAAGATACGCAGTATTTT. Amino acid sequence: CASSILAGVEDTQYF. Complete variable domain (other parts from reference TRBV19 and TRBJ2-3): DGGITQSPKYLFRKEGQNVTLSCEQNLNHDAMYWYRQDPGQGLRLIYYSQIVNDFQKGDIAEGYSVSREKKESFPLTVTSAQKNPTAFYLCASSILAGVEDTQYFGPGTRLTVL.

The chain links TRBV24-1 to TRBJ2-1; 10 positions match TRBD2. V trimming: 7 bases; J trimming: 5 bases; junction bases outside the gene matches: 13. Germline CDR1 KGHDR, CDR2 SFDVKD. This CDR3 is built from 17 residues. The CDR3 nucleotides are TGTGCCACCAGCGGGGGACTAGCGTCCTTAGGGAACAATGAGCAGTTCTTC. Protein sequence: CATSGGLASLGNNEQFF.

The chain carries TRBV7-2 and TRBJ1-1; TRBD1 aligns across 8 bases. CDR3 length: 13 amino acids. Germline-derived CDR1 and CDR2 are SGHTA and FQGNSA. Unmatched junction bases numbered 2, after V lost 7 bases and J lost 1 base. The chain's CDR3 is CASIQGANTEAFF. The CDR3 DNA reads TGTGCCAGCATTCAGGGGGCGAACACTGAAGCTTTCTTT.

The chain has TRBV10-2 and TRBJ2-1; 8 bases map to TRBD1. V lost 2 bases and J lost 8; bases outside the gene matches: 5. The CDR3 spans 14 residues. Germline CDR1 is WSHSY and CDR2 is SAAADI. The CDR3: CASSEQGAWDEQFF. The CDR3 DNA sequence: TGCGCCAGCAGTGAGCAGGGGGCGTGGGATGAGCAGTTCTTC.

The V gene is TRBV28, the J gene TRBJ2-7; TRBD1 or TRBD2 may be the D gene (5 bases each). There are 13 residues in the CDR3. The ends were cut back, 5 bases at V and 1 base at J, with 9 bases in the middle. Germline V CDR1 and CDR2: MDHEN, SYDVKM. DNA for the CDR3: TGTGCCAGCAGTCGAGGGGAGTCCTACGAGCAGTACGTC. It yields the protein CASSRGESYEQYV.

This rearrangement joins TRBV5-1 to TRBJ2-1; TRBD1 agrees at 7 bases. V lost 4 bases to trimming and J lost 3 bases; unmatched junction nucleotides: 4. Germline assignment: CDR1 SGHRS and CDR2 YFSETQ. The CDR3 is 14 residues long. The CDR3 is CASSGRDSYNEQFF. The CDR3 DNA reads as TGCGCCAGCAGCGGCCGGGACAGCTACAATGAGCAGTTCTTC.

The chain is built from TRBV4-1 and TRBJ2-1; 11 nucleotides line up with TRBD1. The CDR3 length is 14 residues. The trim removed 3 bases at V and 15 bases at J, leaving 10 bases unmatched. In germline, CDR1 is MGHRA, CDR2 YSYEKL. CDR3: CASSQSRTGGAPFF. For the CDR3, the DNA is TGCGCCAGCAGCCAGTCTCGGACAGGGGGCGCCCCGTTCTTC.

The chain couples TRBV28 to TRBJ2-4; 8 bases map to TRBD1. The CDR3 consists of 18 residues. Germline loops: CDR1 MDHEN, CDR2 SYDVKM. The trim removed 6 bases at V and 2 bases at J, leaving 15 bases unmatched. The CDR3 DNA is TGTGCCAGCAGAGACATCGTCACAGGGGGACCCCCCAAAAACATTCAGTACTTC. Protein product: CASRDIVTGGPPKNIQYF. Complete variable domain (other parts from reference TRBV28 and TRBJ2-4): DVKVTQSSRYLVKRTGEKVFLECVQDMDHENMFWYRQDPGLGLRLIYFSYDVKMKEKGDIPEGYSVSREKKERFSLILESASTNQTSMYLCASRDIVTGGPPKNIQYFGAGTRLSVL.

The chain uses TRBV19 and TRBJ1-1; D is undetermined. Germline CDR1 LNHDA, CDR2 SQIVND (reference sequence). Trimming stripped 5 bases from V and 2 bases from J, with 9 bases between. This CDR3 has 13 residues. CDR3: CASSRGANTEAFF. DNA of the CDR3: TGTGCCAGTAGTCGGGGAGCTAACACTGAAGCTTTCTTT.

The V gene is TRBV2, the J gene TRBJ2-1, with a weak D call TRBD1 (5 bases). Germline assignment: CDR1 SNHLY and CDR2 FYNNEI. This CDR3 has 13 residues. Trimming shortened V by 10 bases and J by 0 bases, and 10 bases separated the two germline ends. The CDR3 loop reads CATRQSSYNEQFF. For the CDR3, the DNA is TGTGCCACACGACAGAGCTCCTACAATGAGCAGTTCTTC. Supplemented by reference TRBV2 and TRBJ2-1, the full variable domain reads EPEVTQTPSHQVTQMGQEVILRCVPISNHLYFYWYRQILGQKVEFLVSFYNNEISEKSEIFDDQFSVERPDGSNFTLKIRSTKLEDSAMYFCATRQSSYNEQFFGPGTRLTVL.

The chain recombines TRBV7-9 with TRBJ2-2, with no clear D. The CDR3 loop spans 13 amino acids. The V and J ends lost 0 bases and 8 bases respectively, with 7 bases between them. Germline CDR1 and CDR2: SEHNR and FQNEAQ (reference sequence). The CDR3 nucleotides are TGTGCCAGCAGCTTAGCGCTTGCAGGGGAGCTGTTTTTT. Translating it yields CASSLALAGELFF.

This clone was found once. The V call is TRBV5-4, the J call TRBJ1-1; 7 bases match TRBD1. Per the germline V gene, CDR1 is SGHNT and CDR2 is YYREEE (reference sequence). The V and J ends lost 6 bases and 5 bases, in that order; junction bases with no gene match: 10. This CDR3 contains 14 residues. The CDR3 is CASNSRQGITEAFF. Written as DNA, the CDR3 is TGTGCCAGCAATTCAAGACAGGGCATTACTGAAGCTTTCTTT.